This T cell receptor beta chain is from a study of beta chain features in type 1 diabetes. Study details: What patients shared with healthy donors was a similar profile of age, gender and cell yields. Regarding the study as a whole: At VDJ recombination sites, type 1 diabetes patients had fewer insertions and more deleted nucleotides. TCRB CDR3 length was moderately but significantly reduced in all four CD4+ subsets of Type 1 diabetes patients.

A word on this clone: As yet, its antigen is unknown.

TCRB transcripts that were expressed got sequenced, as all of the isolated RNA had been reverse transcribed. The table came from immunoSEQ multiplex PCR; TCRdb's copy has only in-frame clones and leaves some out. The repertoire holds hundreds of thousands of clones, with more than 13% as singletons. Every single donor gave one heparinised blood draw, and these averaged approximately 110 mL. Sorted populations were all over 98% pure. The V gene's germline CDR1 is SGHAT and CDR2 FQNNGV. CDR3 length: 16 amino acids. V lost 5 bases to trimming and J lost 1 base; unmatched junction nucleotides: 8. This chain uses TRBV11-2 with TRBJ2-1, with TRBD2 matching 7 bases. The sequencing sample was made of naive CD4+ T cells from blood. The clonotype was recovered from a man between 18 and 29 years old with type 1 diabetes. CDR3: CASSPSGRGSYNEQFF. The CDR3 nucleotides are TGTGCCAGCAGCCCTAGCGGCCGGGGGTCCTACAATGAGCAGTTCTTC.